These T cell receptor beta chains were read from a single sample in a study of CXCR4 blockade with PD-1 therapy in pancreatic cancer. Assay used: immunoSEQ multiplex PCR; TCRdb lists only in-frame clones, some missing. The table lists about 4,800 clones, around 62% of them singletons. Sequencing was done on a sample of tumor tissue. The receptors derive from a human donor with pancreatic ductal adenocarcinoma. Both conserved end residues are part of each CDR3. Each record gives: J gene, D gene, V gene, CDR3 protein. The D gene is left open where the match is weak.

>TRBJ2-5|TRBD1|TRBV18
CASSPRQTGGWETQYF
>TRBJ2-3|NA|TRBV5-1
CASSLGARTDTQYF
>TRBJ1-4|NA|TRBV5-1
CASSLSGARSTNEKLFF
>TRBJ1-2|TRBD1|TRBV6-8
CASSYLARGKWHGYTF
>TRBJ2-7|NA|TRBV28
CASRTGTPYYEQYF
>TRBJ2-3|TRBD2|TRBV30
CASTSGAMDTQYF
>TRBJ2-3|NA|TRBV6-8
CASILSRDTQYF
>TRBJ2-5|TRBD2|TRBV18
CASSPVTGTSGRETQYF
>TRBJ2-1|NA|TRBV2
CASSEWRGENEQFF
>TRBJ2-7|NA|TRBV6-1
CASSEGLYYEQYF
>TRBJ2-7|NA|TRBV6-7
CASSYWEANSYEQYF
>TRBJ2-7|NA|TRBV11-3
CASSLGGGTYEQYF
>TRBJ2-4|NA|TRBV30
CAWSVRGTVAKNIQYF
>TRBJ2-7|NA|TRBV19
CASSTAWLGEQYF
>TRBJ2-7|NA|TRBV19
CASSGAGNAYEQYF
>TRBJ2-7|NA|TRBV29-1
CSVERDTPRTGEQYF
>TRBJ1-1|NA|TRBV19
CASSSWGEAFF
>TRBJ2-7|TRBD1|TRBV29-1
CSCSTGGNYEQYF
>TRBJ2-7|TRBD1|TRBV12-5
CASGSGQGDTYEQYF
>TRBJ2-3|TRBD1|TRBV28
CASSTQGGTGIIADTQYF
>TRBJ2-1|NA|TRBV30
CAWRAGLHVGGEQFF
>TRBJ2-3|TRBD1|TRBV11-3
CASRNTNRGANTQYF
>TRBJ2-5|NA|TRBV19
CASSIGSGAETQYF
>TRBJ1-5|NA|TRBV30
CAWSTQGNQPQHF
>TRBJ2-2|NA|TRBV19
CASSIRVGWTNTGELFF
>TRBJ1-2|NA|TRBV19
CASSLGAGRLGYGYTF
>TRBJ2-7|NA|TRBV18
CASSPSSGPYEQYF
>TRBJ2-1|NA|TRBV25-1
CASRSGYNEQFF
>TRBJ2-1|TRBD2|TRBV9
CASSRGDNNEQFF